Each of the 10 T cell receptor beta chains below was sequenced from the same sample in a study of CXCR3-negative and CXCR3-positive naive CD8 T cells. The study made its TRB cDNA libraries by 5' RACE, adding UMI labels. From its re-call of the 5' RACE reads, TCRdb lists each CDR3 protein once, without DNA. This specimen shows fewer than 90,000 distinct CDR3 sequences; the ten leading clones hold 1.6%. The sequenced material came from naive CXCR3- CD8+ T cells from blood. Subset of the sample: CD45RO-CCR7+CD27+CD95- naive CD8+ T cells lacking CXCR3 (TNR3-). The receptor source for this set is a human donor in good health. Some clones in this sample may be carry-over from other donors' samples.

The J gene is TRBJ2-3, the V gene TRBV2; checking the TCRdb D call of TRBD1 is not possible without DNA. Germline CDR1 and CDR2: SNHLY and FYNNEI. CDR3 length: 15 residues. CDR3 region: CASMEGGSDTDTQYF.

This sequence joins TRBV29-1 and TRBJ2-2; TCRdb's assignment of TRBD1 cannot be checked, as there is no DNA. CDR1 is SQVTM, CDR2 ANQGSEA, per germline. The CDR3 has 13 amino acids. The CDR3 is CSSGTANTGELFF.

The CDR3 here is CASGGEVKNEQFF. The chain has TRBV6-2 or TRBV6-3 and TRBJ2-1; TCRdb outputs TRBD1, but without DNA this stays unchecked. CDR1 is MNHEY, CDR2 SVGEGT, per germline. The CDR3 loop spans 13 amino acids.

V is TRBV4-3 and J is TRBJ2-7. The CDR3 length is 15 residues. The V gene's germline CDR1 is LGHNA and CDR2 YSLEER. The CDR3 region is CASSQVDADSYEQYF.

The chain recombines TRBV29-1 with TRBJ2-7; TCRdb calls TRBD1, which cannot be checked without DNA. In germline, CDR1 is SQVTM, CDR2 ANQGSEA. The CDR3 has 13 residues. This CDR3 is CSGRGTGGYEQYF.

The gene calls are TRBV18 and TRBJ2-5; TCRdb indicates TRBD1, and absent DNA this call remains unverified. In germline, CDR1 is KGHSH, CDR2 LQKENI. This CDR3 comprises 14 residues. CDR3 sequence reads: CASSPPGPGETQYF. Supplemented by reference TRBV18 and TRBJ2-5, the full variable domain reads NAGVMQNPRHLVRRRGQEARLRCSPMKGHSHVYWYRQLPEEGLKFMVYLQKENIIDESGMPKERFSAEFPKEGPSILRIQQVVRGDSAAYFCASSPPGPGETQYFGPGTRLLVL.

This rearrangement joins TRBV29-1 to TRBJ2-1; TCRdb designates TRBD2, a call that cannot be tested without DNA. Germline CDR1 SQVTM, CDR2 ANQGSEA. This CDR3 region has 14 residues. This chain's CDR3 is CSVLSGSSYNEQFF.

The chain couples TRBV25-1 to TRBJ1-6; lacking DNA, the TRBD1 call made by TCRdb goes unchecked. Germline V gives CDR1 MGHDK, CDR2 SYGVNS. CDR3 size: 17 residues. The CDR3 sequence is CASEDLRGTDYNSPLHF.

The chain links TRBV29-1 to TRBJ2-5; TCRdb gives TRBD1 as the D gene, but with no DNA this cannot be confirmed. Germline CDR1 SQVTM, CDR2 ANQGSEA. There are 14 residues in the CDR3. The chain's CDR3 is CSVALVNSQETQYF.

The V call is TRBV29-1, the J call TRBJ2-7; TCRdb's assignment of TRBD1 cannot be checked, as there is no DNA. The length of the CDR3 is 13 residues. Germline V lookup: CDR1 SQVTM, CDR2 ANQGSEA. This chain's CDR3 is CSVEQDNSYEQYF.